The clone carrying this T cell receptor beta chain has only a few counts. Template switching supplied a universal primer site; unique molecular identifiers were carried on the cDNA. Using its own MiXCR run on the 5' RACE reads, TCRdb lists one record per CDR3 protein. The table lists approximately 700,000 distinct CDR3 sequences, around 6% of them singletons. The length of the CDR3 is 16 residues. V shed 5 bases and J 2 bases; nucleotides not matched to a gene: 5. CDR1 is SGHRS and CDR2 is YFSETQ in the germline V gene. These data originate in a study of identical twins. Each donor was a healthy Caucasian.

The clonotype was recovered from a man between 18 and 35 years old in good health. The sequencing sample was made of naive T cells sorted from blood. The chain carries TRBV5-1 and TRBJ2-6, with 9 bases lining up with TRBD1. The CDR3 bases are TGCGCCAGCAGTCCCACAGGGGGCCCTGGGGCCAACGTCCTGACTTTC. Its translation: CASSPTGGPGANVLTF.